Described below is a single TCR beta chain sequence and its context. The antigen remains undetermined. Time point: newly diagnosed GD, antithyroid drugs for less than 3 months. The TCR library used RNA extracted from PBMCs. The data are from a study of regulatory T cells in long-lasting Graves disease. Study-level findings and limits: Persistent disease exhibited a predilection for TRBV28, TRBJ1-2 and TRBJ2-5. Between persistent patients, fewer than 3,500 public clonotypes were shared, exceeding the 966 shared between new patients.

V was shortened by 4 bases and J by 4 bases, with 19 bases between the two germline ends. From germline, CDR1 is LNHNV and CDR2 YYDKDF (reference sequence). The CDR3 sequence is 16 residues long. Building the TCR beta libraries relied on iRepertoire HTBI primers, and CDR3 regions underwent Arm-PCR. TCRdb re-derived calls from the multiplex PCR reads in MiXCR, one entry per CDR3 protein. This table holds 620,000 or so distinct CDR3 sequences, around 17% found once. These data also formed part of another study, on T cells in Graves' hyperthyroidism and ophthalmopathy. From that second work: Graves' hyperthyroidism was deemed stable absent ophthalmopathy progression within 18 months. Ophthalmopathy stood apart from stable hyperthyroidism in a 13 V-J model.

This sequence joins TRBV15 and TRBJ1-1; no reliable D call. The sequenced sample was peripheral blood mononuclear cells (PBMCs), obtained at new diagnosis, from a patient treated with antithyroid drugs. The TCR originated in a woman aged 30 to 39 with Graves disease. CDR3 residues: CATSMIAFQRFTEAFF. CDR3 sequence (DNA): TGTGCCACCAGCATGATCGCATTCCAGAGGTTCACTGAAGCTTTCTTT.